These 26 T cell receptor beta chains came from one sample sequenced in a study of CD8+ T cells in alopecia areata. Sequencing templates came from extracted RNA that was reverse transcribed into cDNA. Repertoires were generated with immunoSEQ multiplex PCR, while TCRdb's copy carries only in-frame clones and drops some. The table lists approximately 180,000 clones, 60% of them singletons. Specified treatment: oral pan-JAK inhibitor, 5-10 mg twice daily. The sequences come from CD4+ T cells sorted from blood, collected at week 24, from a patient treated with tofacitinib. Every receptor here comes from a human donor with alopecia areata.

This clone was counted a few times. The rearrangement links TRBV4-3 to TRBJ2-3; 14 bases align to TRBD2. The CDR3 runs to 17 residues. CDR1 LGHNA and CDR2 YSLEER come from the germline V gene. J was trimmed by 5 bases and V by 1 base; bases with no gene match: 5. The CDR3 DNA is TGCGCCAGCAGCCAAGGACTAGCGGGGGGGGCCGGAGATACGCAGTATTTT. Residues: CASSQGLAGGAGDTQYF.

The chain joins TRBV11-2 to TRBJ1-4; tentative D call: TRBD1 (5 bases). Trimming left V 4 bases short and J 8 bases short, with 11 bases between. The germline CDR1 and CDR2 sequences are SGHAT and FQNNGV. This CDR3 is built from 13 residues. CDR3 sequence (DNA): TGTGCCAGCAGCTCAGGGTCGGACGAAAAACTGTTTTTT. It is translated as CASSSGSDEKLFF.

This clone was detected only a few times. The CDR3 DNA follows: TGCGCCAGCAGCGACGGGACGGTAAACTACGAGCAGTACTTC. It encodes CASSDGTVNYEQYF. This sequence joins TRBV5-1 and TRBJ2-7, with D tentatively TRBD1 or TRBD2 (5 bases each). The V and J ends lost 4 bases and 3 bases respectively, with 14 bases between them. Germline assignment: CDR1 SGHRS and CDR2 YFSETQ. This CDR3 region has 14 residues.

This clone was found a few times. The chain links TRBV5-1 to TRBJ2-5, with TRBD1 matching over 8 bases. Germline lookup yields CDR1 SGHRS and CDR2 YFSETQ. This CDR3 contains 14 residues. Trimming removed 4 bases from V and 2 bases from J; junction bases left unmatched: 4. The CDR3 protein is CASSQGQGQETQYF. The CDR3 coding sequence is TGCGCCAGCAGCCAAGGACAGGGACAAGAGACCCAGTACTTC.

The V gene is TRBV6-5, the J gene TRBJ2-7; no definite D call. The CDR3 is 14 residues long. Trimming stripped 5 bases from V and 3 bases from J, with 14 bases between. Germline CDR1 reads MNHEY; CDR2 reads SVGAGI. The CDR3 DNA sequence: TGTGCCAGCAGTGCTCGAGGACCGAGCTACGAGCAGTACTTC. Protein sequence: CASSARGPSYEQYF.

The gene calls are TRBV2 and TRBJ1-1; D is uncertain. The V gene lost 7 bases and the J gene lost 0 bases, with 12 bases spanning the gap. The CDR3 consists of 14 residues. From germline, CDR1 is SNHLY and CDR2 FYNNEI. The chain's CDR3 is CASMSRMMNTEAFF. CDR3 coding DNA: TGTGCCAGCATGAGCAGGATGATGAACACTGAAGCTTTCTTT.

Only one count was recorded for this clone. This chain links TRBV30 with TRBJ1-5; no definite D call. CDR3 length: 16 residues. Trimming stripped 1 base from V and 2 bases from J, with 15 bases between. Germline loops: CDR1 GTSNPN, CDR2 SVGIG (reference sequence). DNA for the CDR3: TGTGCCTGGAGTGAGGTGAATAGGATGGGCAATCAGCCCCAGCATTTT. Translating gives CAWSEVNRMGNQPQHF.

This clone has a handful of counts. The chain carries TRBV29-1 and TRBJ2-3, with a possible D match to TRBD1 (6 bases). Germline-derived CDR1 and CDR2 are SQVTM and ANQGSEA. The CDR3 covers 15 residues. Trimming stripped 3 bases from V and 1 base from J, with 14 bases between. CDR3 sequence reads: CSVDPTGIGTDTQYF. The CDR3 region has the DNA TGCAGCGTTGACCCCACAGGGATCGGCACAGATACGCAGTATTTT.

V is TRBV5-1 and J is TRBJ1-1, with a possible D match to TRBD1 (5 bases). The CDR3 contains 15 residues. Trimming took 4 bases from V and 4 from J, leaving 17 bases between them. Per the germline V gene, CDR1 is SGHRS and CDR2 is YFSETQ. CDR3 nucleotides: TGCGCCAGCAGCGGCAGGGCGGACGTTGGCACTGAAGCTTTCTTT. Its translation is CASSGRADVGTEAFF.

The gene calls are TRBV14 and TRBJ2-2; D is perhaps TRBD1 (5 bases). The CDR3 has 15 amino acids. CDR1 and CDR2 from the germline V gene are SGHDN and FVKESK. The V end lost 5 bases, the J end lost 4 bases, and 14 bases lay between the germline ends. The CDR3 coding sequence is TGTGCCAGCAGCTGGGGCTTGGGCGGCACCGGGGAGCTGTTTTTT. Protein sequence: CASSWGLGGTGELFF.

V is TRBV29-1 and J is TRBJ2-1; D possibly corresponds to TRBD1 (6 bases). V lost 4 bases, J lost 12 bases, and 19 bases lay in between. The CDR3 loop spans 13 amino acids. Germline lookup yields CDR1 SQVTM and CDR2 ANQGSEA. The CDR3 protein is CSVAHPQGLRQFF. The CDR3 coding sequence is TGCAGCGTTGCCCATCCACAGGGCCTGAGGCAGTTCTTC.

The V gene is TRBV29-1, the J gene TRBJ2-3; TRBD2 might be the D (6 bases). Germline-derived CDR1 and CDR2 are SQVTM and ANQGSEA. V lost 7 bases to trimming and J lost 0 bases, with 11 bases between them. The CDR3 is 13 residues long. CDR3 protein: CSAEGRSTDTQYF. In DNA form, the CDR3 reads TGCAGCGCGGAGGGGCGTAGCACAGATACGCAGTATTTT.

On this clone: This specimen includes other DNA sequences encoding the same CDR3. The chain carries TRBV30 and TRBJ2-6; D unresolved. Germline assignment: CDR1 GTSNPN and CDR2 SVGIG (reference sequence). The CDR3 has 12 residues. The germline V and J ends were trimmed by 5 bases and 4 bases, with 6 bases remaining between them. CDR3 in DNA: TGTGCCTGGTCTCCCGGGGCCAACGTCCTGACTTTC. As protein: CAWSPGANVLTF.

This CDR3 reads CASSEAWQGNGYTF. Written as DNA, the CDR3 is TGTGCCAGCAGTGAAGCTTGGCAGGGGAATGGCTACACCTTC. V and J are TRBV2 and TRBJ1-2; possible D gene TRBD1, 6 bases. The CDR3 runs 14 residues. Trimming stripped 0 bases from V and 6 bases from J, with 11 bases between. CDR1 and CDR2 (germline): SNHLY, FYNNEI.

The V and J genes are TRBV27 and TRBJ1-1, with D hard to call. The CDR3 is made up of 14 amino acids. CDR1 MNHEY and CDR2 SMNVEV come from the germline V gene (reference sequence). V was shortened by 6 bases and J by 3 bases, with 14 bases between the two germline ends. The CDR3 region has the DNA TGTGCCAGCAGCCCCTTAGGATGGGACACTGAAGCTTTCTTT. This encodes CASSPLGWDTEAFF.

V is TRBV29-1 and J is TRBJ2-7; D is uncertain. V gave up 4 bases and J gave up 1 base, with 8 bases separating them. The CDR3 loop spans 12 amino acids. Germline V gene lookup returns CDR1 SQVTM and CDR2 ANQGSEA. The CDR3 bases are TGCAGCGTTGTACTCGATTCCTACGAGCAGTACTTC. Translated, it gives CSVVLDSYEQYF.

The rearrangement joins TRBV30 to TRBJ1-1, with D perhaps TRBD1 (6 bases). Germline V CDR1 and CDR2: GTSNPN, SVGIG (reference sequence). The CDR3 contains 13 residues. In DNA, the CDR3 is TGTGGAACGGGGGGGCGCGGGAACACTGAAGCTTTCTTT. This gives the protein CGTGGRGNTEAFF.

This chain joins TRBV10-3 and TRBJ1-5; 9 bases are a match to TRBD1. Germline assignment: CDR1 ENHRY and CDR2 SYGVKD. J was trimmed by 3 bases and V by 2 bases; bases with no gene match: 5. The CDR3 sequence is 16 residues long. Here the CDR3 reads CAISEKGTGINQPQHF. CDR3 sequence (DNA): TGTGCCATCAGTGAGAAGGGGACAGGGATCAATCAGCCCCAGCATTTT.

The chain employs TRBV23-1 and TRBJ2-7; TRBD1 matches at 9 bases. TRBV23-1 is reported as an ORF; its role is uncertain. Trimming removed 8 bases from V and 5 bases from J; junction bases left unmatched: 7. The CDR3 consists of 13 residues. The CDR3 nucleotides are TGCGCCAGCCCAGGACAGGGGAACCACGAGCAGTACTTC. It specifies CASPGQGNHEQYF.

This chain links TRBV28 with TRBJ2-3; the D gene is possibly TRBD2 (5 bases). CDR1 and CDR2 from the germline V gene are MDHEN and SYDVKM. The CDR3 consists of 13 residues. Deletions cut 5 bases from V and 6 bases from J, with 12 bases between. In nucleotides, the CDR3 is TGTGCCAGCAGTAAACCTAGGAGGGATACGCAGTATTTT. Amino acid sequence: CASSKPRRDTQYF.

The chain uses TRBV10-3 and TRBJ2-5; possible D gene TRBD2, 7 bases. The CDR3 is 14 residues long. Per the germline V gene, CDR1 is ENHRY and CDR2 is SYGVKD. V was clipped by 10 bases and J by 2 bases, with 17 bases between them. CDR3 nucleotides: TGTGCCACCCAAGGGGGGGCCCTACAAGAGACCCAGTACTTC. Protein: CATQGGALQETQYF.

V and J are TRBV29-1 and TRBJ1-2; D is undetermined. The CDR3 contains 15 residues. Germline V lookup: CDR1 SQVTM, CDR2 ANQGSEA. V was shortened by 7 bases and J by 1 base, with 19 bases between the two germline ends. CDR3 sequence (DNA): TGCAGCGCCCCTCGGGAGACCGGACGTAACTATGGCTACACCTTC. Residues: CSAPRETGRNYGYTF.

This clone was detected only a few times. A read error is possible here, since a much larger clone lies one base away. The chain joins TRBV7-3 to TRBJ1-1; D unresolved. The CDR3 spans 13 residues. V was cut by 5 bases and J by 1 base, with 8 bases left in between. Germline-derived CDR1 and CDR2 are SGHTA and FQGTGA. CDR3 in amino acids: CASSADGNTEAFF. The CDR3 nucleotides are TGTGCCAGCAGCGCGGACGGGAACACTGAAGCTTTCTTT.

This clone was detected only a few times. V and J are TRBV23-1 and TRBJ1-4, with D unresolved. TRBV23-1 is recorded as an ORF, its role being uncertain. This CDR3 has 13 residues. Trimming stripped 1 base from V and 10 bases from J, with 10 bases between. The CDR3 protein is CASSQWSSGKLFF. The CDR3 coding sequence is TGCGCCAGCAGTCAATGGTCATCTGGAAAACTGTTTTTT.

This chain uses TRBV4-3 with TRBJ2-2; 8 nucleotides match TRBD1. Germline trimming cut 0 bases from V and 6 bases from J; bases unmatched to any gene: 6. Germline lookup yields CDR1 LGHNA and CDR2 YSLEER. The CDR3 consists of 16 residues. The CDR3 reads CASSQDLGRGPGELFF. The CDR3 coding sequence is TGCGCCAGCAGCCAAGATCTAGGCAGGGGGCCCGGGGAGCTGTTTTTT.

The chain links TRBV29-1 to TRBJ1-1; D perhaps matches TRBD1 (5 bases). There are 14 residues in the CDR3. CDR1 and CDR2 from the germline V gene are SQVTM and ANQGSEA. V lost 5 bases, J lost 0 bases, and 13 bases lay in between. The CDR3 is CSVRQGGVNTEAFF. CDR3 bases: TGCAGCGTTAGGCAGGGTGGGGTGAACACTGAAGCTTTCTTT.